The following is a TCR beta chain sequence with its context. Antigen specificity is unknown. These data belong to a study of tumor-infiltrating lymphocytes in localized non-small cell lung cancer. The wider study: Patients included smokers and never-smokers with various histologies, some sampled after neoadjuvant chemotherapy.

Sequencing used immunoSEQ multiplex PCR; TCRdb keeps in-frame clones, though not all of them. Among some 9,300 clones, about 72% were seen once, and the ten largest hold 9.5% to 10%. Germline V gives CDR1 SNHLY, CDR2 FYNNEI. This CDR3 region has 13 residues. Trimming shortened V by 3 bases and J by 12 bases, and 15 bases separated the two germline ends. The study's findings and limits: Different pieces of the same tissue went to different assays, confounding technical variation with intratumor heterogeneity. TCR sequencing covered a subset of patients with enough tissue. No link was found between tumor T-cell fraction and recurrence-free survival.

The chain recombines TRBV2 with TRBJ2-1, with D perhaps TRBD1 (6 bases). Sequencing was carried out using lung tumor tissue. This receptor was taken from a human donor with non-small cell lung cancer. CDR3 amino acids: CASSDNRGLRQFF. The CDR3 region has the DNA TGTGCCAGCAGTGACAATAGGGGGTTGCGGCAGTTCTTC. Based on the CDR3 plus reference TRBV2 and TRBJ2-1, the full variable domain is EPEVTQTPSHQVTQMGQEVILRCVPISNHLYFYWYRQILGQKVEFLVSFYNNEISEKSEIFDDQFSVERPDGSNFTLKIRSTKLEDSAMYFCASSDNRGLRQFFGPGTRLTVL.